This T cell receptor (beta chain) was obtained from a study of glioma-infiltrating T cells after dendritic cell vaccination. The primer mix had 60 V beta and 13 J beta primers. Profiling relied on immunoSEQ multiplex PCR, and the TCRdb table lists in-frame clones only, not all of them. Among some 99,000 clones listed, 80% were seen once. About this clone: The antigen is undetermined.

The germline CDR1 and CDR2 sequences are SGDLS and YYNGEE. The CDR3 has 16 amino acids. With 0 bases clipped from V and 4 bases from J, the junction kept 6 bases outside the gene matches. Overall study findings and caveats: Few patients contributed both blood and tumor specimens.

The time point was: after dendritic cell vaccination, including at tumor progression/relapse. V is TRBV9 and J is TRBJ2-2; 7 nucleotides match TRBD2. Sequencing used blood, obtained after dendritic cell vaccination. The receptor's source is a human donor with glioblastoma. Here the CDR3 reads CASSVDPGGPTGELFF. CDR3 in DNA: TGTGCCAGCAGCGTAGACCCGGGAGGCCCCACCGGGGAGCTGTTTTTT. The full variable domain, in which reference TRBV9 and TRBJ2-2 provide the parts outside the CDR3, is DSGVTQTPKHLITATGQRVTLRCSPRSGDLSVYWYQQSLDQGLQFLIQYYNGEERAKGNILERFSAQQFPDLHSELNLSSLELGDSALYFCASSVDPGGPTGELFFGEGSRLTVL.